The following is a T cell receptor beta chain sequence with its context. Its cognate antigen has yet to be identified. No base-level quality is on record; no much larger clone is a single base apart. The immunoSEQ Assay, a bias-controlled multiplex PCR, was used to amplify TCRbeta CDR3 regions from genomic DNA. For the original study's pipeline: The number of nucleated cells in each sample was estimated from the amplification of reference gene primers within the assay. Sequence reads were collapsed and filtered to measure the absolute abundance of every unique TCRbeta CDR3 rearrangement. For each sample, productive Simpson clonality was calculated by taking the square root of Simpson's diversity index across productive rearrangements. This is the immuneACCESS table as TCRdb keeps it, with only in-frame sequences that have V and J called. A part of the clones is gone; compared with another copy, unresolved V genes explain less than half, and the rest is unexplained. Clone size and the V and J calls come from that table; the DNA yielded D and trimming. A total of over 200,000 clones appear in this sample, 83% of them only once. The ten largest clones represent roughly 2.7% of the sample.

Collaborating institutions collected whole blood in K2EDTA tubes following their own protocols. For TCRbeta analysis, collaborator samples were shipped as frozen whole blood, as isolated PBMCs, or as DNA extracted from either sample type. The sample originates from a study of blood T cell repertoires in COVID-19 (dated by TCRdb to about 2020). About the investigation overall: The collaborator samples originated in the United States, Italy and Spain and spanned the acute and convalescent phases of COVID-19. The material from the prospective study consisted of cDNA or gDNA derived from T cells, B-cell-depleted T cells, or PBMCs. Deeply sampled blood TCRbeta repertoires from subjects exposed to, actively infected with, or recovered from COVID-19 were included in the dataset. The repertoires were released in a freely available public database meant as a resource for research on the immune response to SARS-CoV-2. Samples were obtained from the ongoing ImmuneRACE study (first 160 participants) and from some 1,300 subjects provided by 6 global collaborators. Sample metadata almost always included a de-identified subject ID, COVID-19 status, age in years and sex. Where HLA class I and class II types were available, the types were taken from metadata supplied by the sample provider, not from assay-based typing. Beyond this particular receptor, the publication reports: The quantity of clinical and demographic metadata differed by source and by participant and was supplied without curation.

The sequence derives from an older woman with active or convalescent COVID-19. The sequenced material came from peripheral blood.

The nucleotides are TGTGCCAGCAGCCCAGCGCCGGGGGGCCCTGGCAATGAGCAGTTCTTC. This codes for CASSPAPGGPGNEQFF. This chain is built from TRBV7-9 and TRBJ2-1; possibly the D gene is TRBD2, per 7 matching bases. The CDR3 sequence holds 16 residues, the cysteine and phenylalanine included. Of the read, only the CDR3 DNA is kept; its 48 bases are in frame from base 1. V gives up 5 bases and J gives up 6 bases, and the segment between their germline ends measures 20 bases. In the germline V gene (reference sequence), CDR1 corresponds to SEHNR and CDR2 to FQNEAQ.